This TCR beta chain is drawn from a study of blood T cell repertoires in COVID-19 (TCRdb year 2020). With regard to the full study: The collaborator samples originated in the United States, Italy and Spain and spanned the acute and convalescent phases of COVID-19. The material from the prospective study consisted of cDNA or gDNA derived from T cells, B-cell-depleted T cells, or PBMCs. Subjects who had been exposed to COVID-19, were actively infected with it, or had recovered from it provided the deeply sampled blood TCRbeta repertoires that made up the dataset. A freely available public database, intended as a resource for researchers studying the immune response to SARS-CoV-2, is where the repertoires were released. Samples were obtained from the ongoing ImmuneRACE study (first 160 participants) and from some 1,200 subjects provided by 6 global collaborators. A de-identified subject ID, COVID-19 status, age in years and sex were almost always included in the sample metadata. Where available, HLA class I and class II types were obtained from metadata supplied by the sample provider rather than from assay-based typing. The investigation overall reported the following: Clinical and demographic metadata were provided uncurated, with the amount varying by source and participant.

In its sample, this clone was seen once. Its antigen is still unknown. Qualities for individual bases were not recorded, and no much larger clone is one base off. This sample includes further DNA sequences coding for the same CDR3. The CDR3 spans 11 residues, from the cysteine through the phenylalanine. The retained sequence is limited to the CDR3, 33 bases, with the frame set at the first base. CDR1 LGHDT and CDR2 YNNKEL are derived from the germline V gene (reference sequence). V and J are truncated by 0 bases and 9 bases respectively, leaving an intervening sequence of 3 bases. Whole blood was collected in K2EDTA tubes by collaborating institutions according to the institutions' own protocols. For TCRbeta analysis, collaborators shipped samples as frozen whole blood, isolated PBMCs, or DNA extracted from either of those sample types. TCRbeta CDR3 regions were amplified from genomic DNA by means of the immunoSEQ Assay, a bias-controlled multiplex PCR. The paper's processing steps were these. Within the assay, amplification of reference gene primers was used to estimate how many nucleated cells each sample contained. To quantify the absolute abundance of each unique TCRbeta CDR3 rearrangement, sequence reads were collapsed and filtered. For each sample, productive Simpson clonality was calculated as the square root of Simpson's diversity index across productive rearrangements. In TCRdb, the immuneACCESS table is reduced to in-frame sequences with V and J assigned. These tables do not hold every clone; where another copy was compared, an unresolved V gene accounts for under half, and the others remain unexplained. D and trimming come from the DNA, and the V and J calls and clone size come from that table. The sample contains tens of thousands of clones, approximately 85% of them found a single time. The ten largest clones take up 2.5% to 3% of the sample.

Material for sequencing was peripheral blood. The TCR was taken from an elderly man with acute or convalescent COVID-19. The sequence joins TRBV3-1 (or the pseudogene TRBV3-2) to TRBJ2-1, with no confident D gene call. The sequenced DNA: TGTGCCAGCAGCCAAGACCGTGAGCAGTTCTTC. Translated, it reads CASSQDREQFF.